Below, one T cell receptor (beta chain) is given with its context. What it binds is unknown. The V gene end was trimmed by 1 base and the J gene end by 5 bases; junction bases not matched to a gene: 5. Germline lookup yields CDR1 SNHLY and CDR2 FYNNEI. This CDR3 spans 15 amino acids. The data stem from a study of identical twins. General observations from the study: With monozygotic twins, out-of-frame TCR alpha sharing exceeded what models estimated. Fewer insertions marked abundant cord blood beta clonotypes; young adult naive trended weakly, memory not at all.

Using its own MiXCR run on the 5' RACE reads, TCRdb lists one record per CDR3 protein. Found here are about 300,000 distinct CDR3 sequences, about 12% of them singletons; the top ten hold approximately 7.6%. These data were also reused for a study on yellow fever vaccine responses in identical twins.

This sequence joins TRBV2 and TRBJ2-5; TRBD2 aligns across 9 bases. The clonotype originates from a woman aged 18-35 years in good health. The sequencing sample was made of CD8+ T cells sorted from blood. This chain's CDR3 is CASSEGGGALETQYF. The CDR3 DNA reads TGTGCCAGCAGTGAAGGCGGGGGGGCCCTCGAGACCCAGTACTTC.